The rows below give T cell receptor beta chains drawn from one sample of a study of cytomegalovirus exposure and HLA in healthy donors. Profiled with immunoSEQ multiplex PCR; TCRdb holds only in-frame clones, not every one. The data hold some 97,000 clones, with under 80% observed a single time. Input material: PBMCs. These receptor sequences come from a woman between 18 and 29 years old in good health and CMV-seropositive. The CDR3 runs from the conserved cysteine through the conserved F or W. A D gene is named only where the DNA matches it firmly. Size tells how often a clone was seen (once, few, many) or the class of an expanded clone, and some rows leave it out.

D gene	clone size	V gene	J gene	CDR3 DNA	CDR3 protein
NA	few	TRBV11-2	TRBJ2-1	TGTGCCAGCAGCCCGCCGGGGATGTTCTATGAGCAGTTCTTC	CASSPPGMFYEQFF
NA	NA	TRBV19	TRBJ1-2	TGTGCCAGTAGTATCGGCAGGGGCTATGGCTACACCTTC	CASSIGRGYGYTF
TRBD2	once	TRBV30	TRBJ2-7	TGTGCCTGGGGAAATAGCGGGACCTTCTCCTACGAGCAGTACTTC	CAWGNSGTFSYEQYF
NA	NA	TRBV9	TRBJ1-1	TGTGCCAGCAGCGTAGGAAGCCAGGCAACGAACACTGAAGCTTTCTTT	CASSVGSQATNTEAFF
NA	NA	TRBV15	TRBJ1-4	TGTGCCACCATTGGAGGCACTAATGAAAAACTGTTTTTT	CATIGGTNEKLFF
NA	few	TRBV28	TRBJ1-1	TGTGCCAGCAGTTTATACGGGGGAACTGAAGCTTTCTTT	CASSLYGGTEAFF
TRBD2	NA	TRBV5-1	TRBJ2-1	TGCGCCAGCAGCTTGGCACCTAGCGGGAGCAGGTTCTTC	CASSLAPSGSRFF
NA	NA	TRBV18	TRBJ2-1	TGTGCCAGCTCACCACCGGTCCGGGATGAGCAGTTCTTC	CASSPPVRDEQFF
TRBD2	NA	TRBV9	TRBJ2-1	TGTGCCAGCAGCGTAGGGGTAGCGGGAGTCCTTGAGCAGTTCTTC	CASSVGVAGVLEQFF
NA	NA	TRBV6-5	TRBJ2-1	TGTGCCAGCAGTCTGGACTGGGCAAGCAGAAATGAGCAGTTCTTC	CASSLDWASRNEQFF
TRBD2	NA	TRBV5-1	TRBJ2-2	TGCGCCAGCAGCTCAACTAGCGGGAGGCCGAACACCGGGGAGCTGTTTTTT	CASSSTSGRPNTGELFF
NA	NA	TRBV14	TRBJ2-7	TGTGCCAGCAGCCAAGGGTTAGATTACTCCTACGAGCAGTACTTC	CASSQGLDYSYEQYF
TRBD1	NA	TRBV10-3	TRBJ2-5	TGTGCCATCAGCCAAGGACAGGGTGAGGAGACCCAGTACTTC	CAISQGQGEETQYF
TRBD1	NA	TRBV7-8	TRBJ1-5	TGTGCCAGCAGCTTACAGGACAGGGGATATAGCAATCAGCCCCAGCATTTT	CASSLQDRGYSNQPQHF
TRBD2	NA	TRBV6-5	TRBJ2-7	TGTGCCAGCAGTTACGGTACTAGCGGGAGCTCCTACGAGCAGTACTTC	CASSYGTSGSSYEQYF
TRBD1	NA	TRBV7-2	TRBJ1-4	TGTGCCAGCAGCTTCGGGACAGCGAGGAATCGACTGTTTTTT	CASSFGTARNRLFF
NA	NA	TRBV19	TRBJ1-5	TGTGCCAGTAGTAAAGGGGACTTAGGCAATCAGCCCCAGCATTTT	CASSKGDLGNQPQHF
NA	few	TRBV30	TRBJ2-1	TGTGCCTACCAATTCCCTGGGGGGTCCTACAATGAGCAGTTCTTC	CAYQFPGGSYNEQFF
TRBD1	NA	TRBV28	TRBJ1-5	TGTGCCAGCAGTTTATCCCTTTTCGGACAGGTTTATAGCAATCAGCCCCAGCATTTT	CASSLSLFGQVYSNQPQHF